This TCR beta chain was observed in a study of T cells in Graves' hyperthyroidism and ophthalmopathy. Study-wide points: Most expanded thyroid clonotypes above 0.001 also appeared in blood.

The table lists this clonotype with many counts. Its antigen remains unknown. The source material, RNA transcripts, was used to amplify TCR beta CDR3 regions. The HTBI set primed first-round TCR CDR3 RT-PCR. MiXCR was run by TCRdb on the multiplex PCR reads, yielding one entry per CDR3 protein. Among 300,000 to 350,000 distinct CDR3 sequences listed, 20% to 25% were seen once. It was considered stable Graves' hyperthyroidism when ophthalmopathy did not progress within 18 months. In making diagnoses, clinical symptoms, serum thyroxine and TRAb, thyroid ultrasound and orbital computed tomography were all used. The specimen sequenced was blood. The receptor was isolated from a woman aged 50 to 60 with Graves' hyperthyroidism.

The CDR3 bases are TGTGCCAGCAGTGGGGACATATCCTACGAGCAGTACTTC. Protein: CASSGDISYEQYF. V and J are TRBV2 and TRBJ2-7; TRBD1 might be the D (6 bases). V was cut by 4 bases and J by 1 base, with 8 bases left in between. The CDR3 totals 13 residues. Germline lookup yields CDR1 SNHLY and CDR2 FYNNEI.